This T cell receptor (beta chain) was captured in a study of cytomegalovirus exposure and HLA in healthy donors. As concerns this clone: Its specificity is not known.

With 60 Vbeta and 13 Jbeta primers, the PCR was carried out. Produced via immunoSEQ multiplex PCR; TCRdb's table is partial and in-frame only. The sample has over 35,000 clones; 68% are singletons. Study-level points and caveats: A later analysis revealed that TCR association rates differed between HLA loci, peaking at DRB1 and bottoming out at HLA-C.

V lost 1 base to trimming and J lost 2 bases; unmatched junction nucleotides: 9. This CDR3 is 18 amino acids long. Germline CDR1 SGHDN, CDR2 FVKESK. The origin of this receptor is a man in his forties in good health and CMV-seronegative. The sample taken for sequencing was PBMCs. V gene TRBV14 combines with J gene TRBJ1-2; 11 nucleotides line up with TRBD1. CDR3 loop: CASSQGPGTGGTNYGYTF. The DNA of the CDR3 is TGTGCCAGCAGCCAAGGTCCCGGGACAGGGGGAACGAACTATGGCTACACCTTC.